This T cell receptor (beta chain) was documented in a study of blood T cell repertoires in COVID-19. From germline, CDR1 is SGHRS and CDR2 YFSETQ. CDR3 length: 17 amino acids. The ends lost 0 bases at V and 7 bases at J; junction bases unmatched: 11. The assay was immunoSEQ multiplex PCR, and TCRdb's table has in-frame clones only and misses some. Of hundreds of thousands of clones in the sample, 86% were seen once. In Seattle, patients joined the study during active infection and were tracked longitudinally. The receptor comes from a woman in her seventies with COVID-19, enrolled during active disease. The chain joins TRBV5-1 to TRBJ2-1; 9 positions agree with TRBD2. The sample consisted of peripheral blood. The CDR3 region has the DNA TGCGCCAGCAGCTTGGGGGTGCTTGGCGGGGGGGCGAATGAGCAGTTCTTC. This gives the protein CASSLGVLGGGANEQFF.